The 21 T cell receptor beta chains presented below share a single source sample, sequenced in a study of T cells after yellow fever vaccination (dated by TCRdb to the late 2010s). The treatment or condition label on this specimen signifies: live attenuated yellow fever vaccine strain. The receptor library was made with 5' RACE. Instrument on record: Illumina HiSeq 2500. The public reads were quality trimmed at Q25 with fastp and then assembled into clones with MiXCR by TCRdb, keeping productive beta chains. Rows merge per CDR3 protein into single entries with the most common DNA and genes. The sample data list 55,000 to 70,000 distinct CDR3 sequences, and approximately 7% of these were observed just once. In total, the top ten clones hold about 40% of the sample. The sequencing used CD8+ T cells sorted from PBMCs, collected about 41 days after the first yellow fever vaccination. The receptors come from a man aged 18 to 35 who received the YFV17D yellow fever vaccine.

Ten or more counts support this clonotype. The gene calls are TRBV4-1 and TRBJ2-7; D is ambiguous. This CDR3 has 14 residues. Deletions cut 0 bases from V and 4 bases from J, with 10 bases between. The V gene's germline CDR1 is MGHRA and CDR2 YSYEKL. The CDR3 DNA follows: TGCGCCAGCAGCCAAGAAATGAAGGCGTACGAGCAGTACTTC. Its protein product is CASSQEMKAYEQYF.

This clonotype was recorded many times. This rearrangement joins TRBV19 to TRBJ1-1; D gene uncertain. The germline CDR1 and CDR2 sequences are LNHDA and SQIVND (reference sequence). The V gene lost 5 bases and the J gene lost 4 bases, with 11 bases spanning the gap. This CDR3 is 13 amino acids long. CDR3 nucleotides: TGTGCCAGTAGTTACGCAGGAGGCACTGAAGCTTTCTTT. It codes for CASSYAGGTEAFF. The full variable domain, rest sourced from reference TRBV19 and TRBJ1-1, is DGGITQSPKYLFRKEGQNVTLSCEQNLNHDAMYWYRQDPGQGLRLIYYSQIVNDFQKGDIAEGYSVSREKKESFPLTVTSAQKNPTAFYLCASSYAGGTEAFFGQGTRLTVV.

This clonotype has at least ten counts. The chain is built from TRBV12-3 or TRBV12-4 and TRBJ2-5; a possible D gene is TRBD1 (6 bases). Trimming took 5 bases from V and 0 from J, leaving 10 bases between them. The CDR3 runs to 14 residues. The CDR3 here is CASSGTGYQETQYF. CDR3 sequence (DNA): TGTGCCAGCAGTGGAACAGGGTACCAAGAGACCCAGTACTTC.

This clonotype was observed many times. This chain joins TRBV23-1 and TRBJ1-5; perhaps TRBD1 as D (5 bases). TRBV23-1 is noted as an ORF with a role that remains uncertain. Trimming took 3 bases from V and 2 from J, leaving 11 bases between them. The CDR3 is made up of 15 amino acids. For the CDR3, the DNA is TGCGCCAGCAGTCACCAGGGTTTAGGCAATCAGCCCCAGCATTTT. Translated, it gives CASSHQGLGNQPQHF.

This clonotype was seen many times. The CDR3 protein is CASSPFPGTRQETQYF. The CDR3 DNA is TGTGCCAGCTCACCATTCCCCGGGACAAGACAAGAGACCCAGTACTTC. The chain links TRBV18 to TRBJ2-5, with D perhaps TRBD1 (6 bases). This CDR3 region has 16 residues. Trimming took off 2 bases at V and 2 bases at J, with 15 bases between the two ends. Germline V CDR1 and CDR2: KGHSH, LQKENI.

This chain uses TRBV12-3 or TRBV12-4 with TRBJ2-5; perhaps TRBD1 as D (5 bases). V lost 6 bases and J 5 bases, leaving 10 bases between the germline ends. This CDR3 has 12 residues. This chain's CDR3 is CASRGAGETQYF. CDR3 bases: TGTGCCAGCAGAGGGGCAGGGGAGACCCAGTACTTC.

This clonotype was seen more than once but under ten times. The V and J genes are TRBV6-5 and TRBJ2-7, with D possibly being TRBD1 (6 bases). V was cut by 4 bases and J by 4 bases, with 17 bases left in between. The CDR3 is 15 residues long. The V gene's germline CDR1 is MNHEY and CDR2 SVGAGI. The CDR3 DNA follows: TGTGCCAGCAGTTTAGGGACATGGGACAATTACGAGCAGTACGTC. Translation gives CASSLGTWDNYEQYV.

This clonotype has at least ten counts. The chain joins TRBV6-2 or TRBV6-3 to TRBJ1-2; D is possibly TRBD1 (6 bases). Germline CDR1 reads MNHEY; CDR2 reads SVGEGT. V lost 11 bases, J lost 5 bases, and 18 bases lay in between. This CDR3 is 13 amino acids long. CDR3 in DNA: TGTGCCTCGCAGGACAGCACGCAATATGGCTACACCTTC. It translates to CASQDSTQYGYTF.

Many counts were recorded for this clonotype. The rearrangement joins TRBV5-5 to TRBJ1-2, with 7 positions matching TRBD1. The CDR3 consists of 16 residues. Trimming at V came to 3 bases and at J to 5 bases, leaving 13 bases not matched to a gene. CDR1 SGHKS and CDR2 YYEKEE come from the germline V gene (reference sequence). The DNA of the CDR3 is TGTGCCAGCAGCTGGACCGGGACAGCAAAACTATATGGCTACACCTTC. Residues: CASSWTGTAKLYGYTF. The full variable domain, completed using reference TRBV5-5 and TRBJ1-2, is DAGVTQSPTHLIKTRGQQVTLRCSPISGHKSVSWYQQVLGQGPQFIFQYYEKEERGRGNFPDRFSARQFPNYSSELNVNALLLGDSALYLCASSWTGTAKLYGYTFGSGTRLTVV.

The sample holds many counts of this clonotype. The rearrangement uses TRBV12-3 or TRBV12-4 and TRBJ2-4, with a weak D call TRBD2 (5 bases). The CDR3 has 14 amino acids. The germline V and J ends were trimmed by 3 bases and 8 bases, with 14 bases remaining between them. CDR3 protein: CASSLDSTADIQYF. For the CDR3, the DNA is TGTGCCAGCAGTTTGGACTCCACGGCCGACATTCAGTACTTC.

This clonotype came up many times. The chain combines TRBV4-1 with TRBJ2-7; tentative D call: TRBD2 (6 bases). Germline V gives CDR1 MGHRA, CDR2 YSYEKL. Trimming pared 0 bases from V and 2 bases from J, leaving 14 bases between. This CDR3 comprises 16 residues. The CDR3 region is CASSQEGGGMTYEQYF. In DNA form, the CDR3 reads TGCGCCAGCAGCCAAGAGGGTGGGGGGATGACCTACGAGCAGTACTTC.

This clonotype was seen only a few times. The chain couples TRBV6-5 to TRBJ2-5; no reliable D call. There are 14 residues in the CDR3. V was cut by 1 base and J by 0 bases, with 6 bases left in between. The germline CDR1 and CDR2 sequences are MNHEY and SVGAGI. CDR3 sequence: CASSYFQDQETQYF. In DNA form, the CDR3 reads TGTGCCAGCAGTTACTTTCAGGACCAAGAGACCCAGTACTTC.

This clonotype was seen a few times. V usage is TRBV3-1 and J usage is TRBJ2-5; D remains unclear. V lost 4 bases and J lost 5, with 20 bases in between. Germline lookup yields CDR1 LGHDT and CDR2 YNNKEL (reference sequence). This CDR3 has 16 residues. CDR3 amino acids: CASSPLFRVVGETQYF. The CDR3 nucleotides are TGTGCCAGCAGCCCCCTATTTCGAGTCGTCGGGGAGACCCAGTACTTC.

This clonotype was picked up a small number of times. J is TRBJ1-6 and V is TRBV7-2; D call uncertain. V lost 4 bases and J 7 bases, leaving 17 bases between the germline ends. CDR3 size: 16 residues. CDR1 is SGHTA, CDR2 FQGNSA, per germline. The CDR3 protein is CASSSSRGIKNSPLHF. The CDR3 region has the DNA TGTGCCAGCAGCTCCTCACGCGGGATCAAAAATTCACCCCTCCACTTT.

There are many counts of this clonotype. This CDR3 reads CASSFDGPYEQYV. The CDR3 region has the DNA TGTGCCAGCAGTTTCGACGGACCCTACGAGCAGTACGTC. V usage is TRBV6-6 and J usage is TRBJ2-7; D call uncertain. In germline, CDR1 is MNHNY, CDR2 SVGAGI (reference sequence). The V gene lost 4 bases and the J gene lost 2 bases, with 9 bases spanning the gap. The CDR3 is made up of 13 amino acids.

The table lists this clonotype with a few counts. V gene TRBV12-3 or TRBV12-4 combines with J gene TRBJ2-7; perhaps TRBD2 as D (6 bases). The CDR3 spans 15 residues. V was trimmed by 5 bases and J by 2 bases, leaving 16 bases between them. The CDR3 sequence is CASSPGPGGAYEQYF. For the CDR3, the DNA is TGTGCCAGCAGTCCGGGACCCGGAGGGGCCTACGAGCAGTACTTC.

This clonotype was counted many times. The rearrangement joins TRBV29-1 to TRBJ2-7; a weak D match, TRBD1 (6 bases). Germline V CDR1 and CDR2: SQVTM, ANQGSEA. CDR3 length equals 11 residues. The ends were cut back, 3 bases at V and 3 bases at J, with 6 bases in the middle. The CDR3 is CSVDRGYEQYF. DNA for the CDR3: TGCAGCGTTGACAGGGGCTACGAGCAGTACTTC.

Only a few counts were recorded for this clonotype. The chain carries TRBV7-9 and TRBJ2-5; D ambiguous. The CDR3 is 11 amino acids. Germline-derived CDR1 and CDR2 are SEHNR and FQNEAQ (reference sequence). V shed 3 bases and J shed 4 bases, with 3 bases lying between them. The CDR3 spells CASSFVETQYF. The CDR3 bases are TGTGCCAGCAGCTTCGTAGAGACCCAGTACTTC.

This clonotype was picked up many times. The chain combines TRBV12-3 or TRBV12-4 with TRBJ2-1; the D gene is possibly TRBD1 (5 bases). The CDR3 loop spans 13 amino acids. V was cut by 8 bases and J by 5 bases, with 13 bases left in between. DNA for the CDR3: TGTGCCAGCGGCGGAGACAGCCACAATGAGCAGTTCTTC. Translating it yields CASGGDSHNEQFF.

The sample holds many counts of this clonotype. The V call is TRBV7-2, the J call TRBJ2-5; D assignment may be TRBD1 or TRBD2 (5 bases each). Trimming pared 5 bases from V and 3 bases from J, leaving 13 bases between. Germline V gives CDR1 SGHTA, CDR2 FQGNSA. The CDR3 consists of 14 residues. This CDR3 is CASSLTGTEETQYF. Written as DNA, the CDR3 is TGTGCCAGCAGCCTAACCGGGACGGAAGAGACCCAGTACTTC.

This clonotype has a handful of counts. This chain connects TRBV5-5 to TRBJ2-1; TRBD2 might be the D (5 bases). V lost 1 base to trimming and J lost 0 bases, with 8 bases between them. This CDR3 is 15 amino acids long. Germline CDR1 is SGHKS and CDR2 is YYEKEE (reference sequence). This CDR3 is CASSLWESSYNEQFF. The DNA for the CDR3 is TGTGCCAGCAGCTTGTGGGAGAGCTCCTACAATGAGCAGTTCTTC.